These 21 T cell receptor beta chains share one sample of origin, sequenced in a study of T cell clonality in common variable immunodeficiency. Assay: immunoSEQ multiplex PCR; the TCRdb copy retains only in-frame clones and omits some. The sample holds about 81,000 clones, and no clone turns up only once. Sequenced material: peripheral blood mononuclear cells. These receptors were obtained from a person aged 18 to 75 in good health.

This clone has ten or more counts. Read sequence stops 3 residues before the CDR3 end, and the germline J gene provides the missing end. The rearrangement joins TRBV2 to TRBJ2-7; 9 positions match TRBD1. The J segment lost 2 bases and the V segment lost 3 bases, leaving 2 bases of the junction unmatched. Germline V lookup: CDR1 SNHLY, CDR2 FYNNEI. CDR3 length: 14 residues. The CDR3 bases that were read are TGTGCCAGCAGTGAGGGACAGGGCGCCTACGAG. Protein product: CASSEGQGAYE. Given in full, the CDR3 is CASSEGQGAYEQYF.

This clone was counted many times. The read comes to an end 3 residues before the CDR3 does, leaving the germline J gene to fill in the end. The V gene is TRBV2, the J gene TRBJ1-5; the match to TRBD1 covers 8 bases. The V segment lost 8 bases and the J segment 3 bases; nucleotides outside the gene matches: 9. This CDR3 has 15 residues. Germline V gene sequence: CDR1 SNHLY, CDR2 FYNNEI. The sequenced part of the CDR3 DNA is TGTGCCAGCGGTAGGGACAGGCAGAACAATCAGCCC. Its translation: CASGRDRQNNQP. The full CDR3 protein is CASGRDRQNNQPQHF.

This clone occurred many times. The read finishes 3 residues shy of the CDR3 end, and the germline J gene is used to complete it. V gene TRBV14 combines with J gene TRBJ2-5, with D possibly being TRBD1 (6 bases). Trimming stripped 4 bases from V and 2 bases from J, with 17 bases between. CDR3 length equals 16 residues. Germline lookup yields CDR1 SGHDN and CDR2 FVKESK. CDR3 amino acids: CASSRVRGRGQETQYF. The sequenced CDR3 bases are TGTGCCAGCAGCCGGGTCAGGGGTAGAGGTCAAGAGACC.

Many counts were recorded for this clone. Read coverage stops 3 residues before the CDR3 terminus; the germline J gene supplies the remainder. The V gene is TRBV10-1, the J gene TRBJ2-1, with TRBD2 identical over 7 bases. CDR3 length: 14 residues. CDR1 and CDR2 from the germline V gene are WNHNN and SYGVQD (reference sequence). The trim removed 3 bases at V and 3 bases at J, leaving 2 bases unmatched. The covered CDR3 bases are TGCGCCAGCAGTGAAAGCGGGGACTACAATGAG. It is translated as CASSESGDYNE. The full CDR3 protein is CASSESGDYNEQFF.

Many counts were recorded for this clone. Coverage ceases 3 residues before the CDR3 finishes, and the germline J gene fills in the end. The genes are TRBV9 and TRBJ2-5, with D perhaps matching TRBD2 (6 bases). Germline V CDR1 and CDR2: SGDLS, YYNGEE. Trimming left V 6 bases short and J 2 bases short, with 17 bases between. The CDR3 totals 15 residues. The CDR3 bases that were read are TGTGCCAGCACCAGTAGCGGCAAAACACAAGAGACC. Encoded protein: CASTSSGKTQET. The entire CDR3 protein reads CASTSSGKTQETQYF.

This clone was found many times. The observed sequence ends 3 residues before the CDR3 terminus, with the missing tail filled in from the germline J gene. The gene calls are TRBV19 and TRBJ2-7; 9 nucleotides align to TRBD2. Trimming cost V 2 bases and J 3 bases; bases outside gene matches: 2. The CDR3 is 14 residues long. Germline assignment: CDR1 LNHDA and CDR2 SQIVND (reference sequence). The CDR3 loop is CASSIRLADYEQYF. CDR3 DNA (partial): TGTGCCAGTAGTATACGACTAGCGGACTACGAG.

This clone occurred many times. CDR3 DNA (partial): TGTGCCAGCAGTTTAGTTCCCTACAGGGATGGC. As protein: CASSLVPYRDG. The whole CDR3 sequence reads CASSLVPYRDGYTF. V gene TRBV12-3 or TRBV12-4 combines with J gene TRBJ1-2, with D perhaps TRBD1 (6 bases). The CDR3 end falls 3 residues outside the read, so it is completed with the germline J gene. Trimming shortened V by 1 base and J by 6 bases, and 12 bases separated the two germline ends. The CDR3 extends over 14 amino acids.

This clone was recorded many times. The read is 3 residues too short to cover the CDR3 end, so that end is filled in from the germline J gene. The chain recombines TRBV9 with TRBJ2-7, with 9 bases fitting TRBD2. J gave up 6 bases and V 0 bases, and 4 bases lay outside the gene matches. In germline, CDR1 is SGDLS, CDR2 YYNGEE. CDR3 length equals 14 residues. Here the CDR3 reads CASSVVEAGGEQYF. The sequenced part of the CDR3 DNA is TGTGCCAGCAGCGTAGTGGAAGCGGGAGGCGAG.

This clone was detected many times. The missing CDR3 end, 3 residues past where the read stops, is filled in from the germline J gene. The genes are TRBV7-2 and TRBJ2-2; TRBD1 matches 8 bases. Germline V gene lookup returns CDR1 SGHTA and CDR2 FQGNSA. The length of the CDR3 is 15 residues. The J segment lost 5 bases and the V segment lost 5 bases, leaving 7 bases of the junction unmatched. CDR3 residues: CASSAYRGRTGELFF. The part of the CDR3 DNA that was read is TGTGCCAGCAGCGCTTACAGGGGGAGAACCGGGGAG.

This clone has ten or more counts. The read gets to within 3 residues of the CDR3 end, and the germline J gene fills in the rest. The rearrangement uses TRBV19 and TRBJ1-1; D is undetermined. CDR1 LNHDA and CDR2 SQIVND come from the germline V gene (reference sequence). Trimming shortened V by 8 bases and J by 3 bases, and 13 bases separated the two germline ends. CDR3 length: 13 amino acids. CDR3 DNA (partial): TGTGCCAGTTCTAAGCTACGGGACACTGAA. Protein: CASSKLRDTE. The whole CDR3 sequence is CASSKLRDTEAFF.

This clone came up many times. The part of the CDR3 DNA that was read is TGTGCCAGCAGTAGAAGGGGTGTTGAGACC. This sequence encodes CASSRRGVET. The full-length CDR3 reads as CASSRRGVETQYF. This chain uses TRBV2 with TRBJ2-5, with TRBD1 as a possible D gene (5 bases). Read data end 3 residues before the CDR3 end; the end is taken from the germline J gene. Looked up from germline, CDR1 is SNHLY and CDR2 is FYNNEI. This CDR3 comprises 13 residues. Trimming took off 5 bases at V and 5 bases at J, with 12 bases between the two ends. Full variable domain (outside the CDR3, taken from reference TRBV2 and TRBJ2-5): EPEVTQTPSHQVTQMGQEVILRCVPISNHLYFYWYRQILGQKVEFLVSFYNNEISEKSEIFDDQFSVERPDGSNFTLKIRSTKLEDSAMYFCASSRRGVETQYFGPGTRLLVL.

In its sample, this clone was seen many times. The CDR3 goes on 3 residues after the read ends, and that part is filled in from the germline J gene. The chain couples TRBV20-1 to TRBJ2-7; the match to TRBD2 covers 9 bases. V trimming: 3 bases; J trimming: 0 bases; junction bases outside the gene matches: 9. This CDR3 region has 16 residues. Per germline, CDR1 DFQATT and CDR2 SNEGSKA (reference sequence). Incomplete CDR3 DNA: TGCAGTGCTAGCGATTCTAGCGGGGCCAGCTCCTACGAG. Protein product: CSASDSSGASSYE. The full CDR3 sequence reads CSASDSSGASSYEQYF.

This clone was counted ten times or more. The DNA ends 3 residues before the CDR3 does, and the rest of the CDR3 is filled in from the germline J gene. The V gene is TRBV6-1, the J gene TRBJ1-1; 7 nucleotides align to TRBD1. The germline gives CDR1 MNHNS, CDR2 SASEGT. The V segment lost 3 bases and the J segment 0 bases; nucleotides outside the gene matches: 4. The CDR3 runs to 15 residues. The covered CDR3 bases are TGTGCCAGCAGTGACCGGGGACAGCTGAACACTGAA. Protein product: CASSDRGQLNTE. The whole CDR3 protein is CASSDRGQLNTEAFF.

The table lists this clone with many counts. The read ends 3 residues before the CDR3 terminus; that terminus is restored from the germline J gene. This chain joins TRBV18 and TRBJ1-1, with D possibly matching TRBD1 (5 bases). CDR1 is KGHSH and CDR2 is LQKENI in the germline V gene. This CDR3 has 15 residues. V was clipped by 2 bases and J by 5 bases, with 15 bases between them. The CDR3 bases that were read are TGTGCCAGCTCACCAAAGATTCAGGGATGGACTGAA. Its protein product is CASSPKIQGWTE. The complete CDR3 reads CASSPKIQGWTEAFF.

This clone was observed at least ten times. CDR3 residues: CASSLTMAGDVDTQYF. The sequenced part of the CDR3 DNA is TGTGCCAGCAGCCTAACTATGGCGGGAGATGTAGATACG. The V gene is TRBV6-2 or TRBV6-3, the J gene TRBJ2-3; 7 bases align to TRBD2. Read coverage stops 3 residues before the CDR3 terminus; the germline J gene supplies the remainder. J lost 5 bases, V lost 6 bases, and 14 bases had no gene match. The CDR3 length is 16 residues. Germline V gene lookup returns CDR1 MNHEY and CDR2 SVGEGT.

This clone was seen more than once but under ten times. The observed sequence ends 3 residues before the CDR3 terminus, with the missing tail filled in from the germline J gene. This chain links TRBV7-2 with TRBJ1-1, with D hard to call. The CDR3 totals 12 residues. Germline values: CDR1 SGHTA, CDR2 FQGNSA. This CDR3 is CASSLERARAFF. The covered CDR3 bases are TGTGCCAGCAGCTTAGAGAGGGCACGA.

The sample holds many counts of this clone. Read sequence stops 3 residues before the CDR3 end, and the germline J gene provides the missing end. This chain uses TRBV6-4 with TRBJ2-2; TRBD2 is a possible D gene (5 bases). CDR1 is MRHNA, CDR2 SNTAGT, per germline. The CDR3 is made up of 13 amino acids. The V end lost 3 bases, the J end lost 3 bases, and 5 bases lay between the germline ends. Incomplete CDR3 DNA: TGTGCCAGCAGTGAGCGGGACACCGGGGAG. Translated: CASSERDTGE. The whole CDR3 sequence is CASSERDTGELFF.

The table lists this clone with many counts. The sequenced fragment ends 3 residues before the CDR3 boundary, so the rest is inferred from the germline J gene. This chain connects TRBV7-9 to TRBJ2-7; no clear D. Germline V gives CDR1 SEHNR, CDR2 FQNEAQ (reference sequence). The V end lost 7 bases, the J end lost 1 base, and 11 bases lay between the germline ends. The CDR3 length is 13 residues. This chain's CDR3 is CASNPQGSYEQYF. CDR3 bases read: TGTGCCAGCAACCCCCAAGGGTCCTACGAG. Drawing the rest from reference TRBV7-9 and TRBJ2-7, the complete variable domain is DTGVSQNPRHKITKRGQNVTFRCDPISEHNRLYWYRQTLGQGPEFLTYFQNEAQLEKSRLLSDRFSAERPKGSFSTLEIQRTEQGDSAMYLCASNPQGSYEQYFGPGTRLTVT.

This clone was detected ten times or more. The read comes to an end 3 residues before the CDR3 does, leaving the germline J gene to fill in the end. The rearrangement joins TRBV20-1 to TRBJ2-1, with 9 nucleotides matching TRBD2. Trimming removed 6 bases from V and 7 bases from J; junction bases left unmatched: 7. This CDR3 contains 13 residues. Per the germline V gene, CDR1 is DFQATT and CDR2 is SNEGSKA (reference sequence). Incomplete CDR3 DNA: TGCAGTGCCGTAGCGGGAGAGCATAATGAG. Translated: CSAVAGEHNE. From start to end, the CDR3 is CSAVAGEHNEQFF.

There are many counts of this clone. Read data end 3 residues before the CDR3 end; the end is taken from the germline J gene. The rearrangement joins TRBV18 to TRBJ2-7; no definite D call. V was clipped by 3 bases and J by 4 bases, with 16 bases between them. This CDR3 is 15 amino acids long. Germline V CDR1 and CDR2: KGHSH, LQKENI. Partial CDR3 DNA: TGTGCCAGCTCACCGCCTCCCTTGATAGCTTACGAG. This codes for CASSPPPLIAYE. The full CDR3 protein reads CASSPPPLIAYEQYF.

Ten or more counts support this clone. This CDR3 is CASRLATLALETQYF. The part of the CDR3 DNA that was read is TGTGCAAGTCGCTTAGCGACACTAGCGTTAGAGACC. V and J are TRBV11-3 and TRBJ2-5; 7 nucleotides agree with TRBD2. The read falls 3 residues short of the CDR3 end, and the missing part is taken from the germline J gene. CDR3 length: 15 amino acids. Germline-derived CDR1 and CDR2 are SGHNT and YENEEA.